This T cell receptor (beta chain) was captured by sequencing in a study of blood T cell repertoires in COVID-19. Overall study: Acute and convalescent COVID-19 specimens originated in the United States, Italy and Spain.

The CDR3 extends over 14 amino acids. CDR1 is GTSNPN and CDR2 is SVGIG in the germline V gene (reference sequence). Trimming removed 4 bases from V and 1 base from J, with 13 bases in between. Per the original data handling: Scientists estimated how many nucleated cells there were by amplifying reference gene primers. Profiling relied on immunoSEQ multiplex PCR, and the TCRdb table lists in-frame clones only, not all of them. V, J and clone size are those of that table, while D and trimming were read from the DNA. The table has around 72,000 clones, around 90% seen once. The origin of this receptor is a man aged 50-60 years with acute or convalescent COVID-19. The chain links TRBV30 to TRBJ1-1; D is uncertain. The sample consisted of peripheral blood. The CDR3: CAWTKPQQNTEAFF. The CDR3 nucleotides are TGTGCCTGGACCAAACCGCAACAGAACACTGAAGCTTTCTTT.